A selection of T cell receptor beta chains follows, all from one sample in a study of OX40 agonist ivuxolimab in advanced cancers. The method was immunoSEQ multiplex PCR; TCRdb's version includes in-frame clones alone and lacks a portion of them. The sample holds roughly 48,000 clones, about 90% seen once. Sample: CD4+ or CD8+ T cells sorted from blood, taken in a trial of the OX40 agonist ivuxolimab. The source of these receptors is an adult with an advanced solid tumor such as melanoma, head and neck, liver or kidney cancer. Both conserved end residues are part of each CDR3. The D gene is left open where the match is weak. For some rows the clone size is stated as once, few or many, or as a class when expanded; others skip it.

j_call,clone_size,v_call,d_call,cdr3_nt,cdr3_aa
TRBJ1-4,once,TRBV2,.,TGTGCCAGCAGTGAGTCCGGTAATGAAAAACTGTTTTTT,CASSESGNEKLFF
TRBJ1-1,.,TRBV5-1,.,TGCGCCAGCAGCTTGGGAGGGGTGGCTGAAGCTTTCTTT,CASSLGGVAEAFF
TRBJ1-1,.,TRBV29-1,.,TGCAGCACTCGTGAAGGGGGGGGTTCTGAAGCTTTCTTT,CSTREGGGSEAFF
TRBJ2-6,.,TRBV14,.,TGTGCCAGCAGCCAAGGTTCTGGGGCCAACGTCCTGACTTTC,CASSQGSGANVLTF
TRBJ2-2,.,TRBV28,.,TGTGCCAGCAGCCGCACCGGGGAGCTGTTTTTT,CASSRTGELFF
TRBJ2-7,.,TRBV28,TRBD1,TGTGCCAGCGGTTTCCGGGACAGGGGCTACGAGCAGTACTTC,CASGFRDRGYEQYF
TRBJ2-3,.,TRBV6-5,TRBD2,TGTGCCAGCAGTTACTCTTGGCGGGGGATTGATACGCAGTATTTT,CASSYSWRGIDTQYF
TRBJ2-1,.,TRBV6-4,.,TGTGCCAGCGCCGTAGTGGGGGCAGCCTCCAATGAGCAGTTCTTC,CASAVVGAASNEQFF
TRBJ1-2,once,TRBV5-3,.,TGTGCCAGAAGCCTAGGGGGTTCTAACTATGGCTACACCTTC,CARSLGGSNYGYTF
TRBJ1-5,.,TRBV19,.,TGTGCCAGTAGTATGGTACAGGGTCCCTATCAGCCCCAGCATTTT,CASSMVQGPYQPQHF